This T cell receptor (beta chain) was profiled in a study of T cell repertoires in cytomegalovirus infection. Study-level information: CMV epitopes that were recently identified and HLA-C-restricted were used alongside well-studied HLA-B-restricted ones. Matching HLA type, along with CMV infection, was indicated by public TCR beta signatures.

Study-wide results and caveats: Cumulative public TCR beta family frequency identified CMV carriers with the relevant HLA. The ex vivo response was dominated by HLA-C-restricted CMV-specific TCR beta clonotypes.

Points on this clonotype: Its antigen is not identified.

A single record per CDR3 protein comes from TCRdb applying MiXCR to the reads. Here the sample spans approximately 1,000,000 distinct CDR3 sequences, around 29% being singletons. This CDR3 is 14 amino acids long. J was trimmed by 10 bases and V by 6 bases; bases with no gene match: 9. The sample was cultured CD8+ T cells from PBMCs, taken from culture after CMV antigen stimulation. The chain employs TRBV12-3 or TRBV12-4 and TRBJ1-6, with 7 bases fitting TRBD1. The sequence was obtained from a human donor in good health (CMV status not recorded). Some clones in this sample may be carry-over from other donors' samples. The CDR3 coding sequence is TGTGCCAGCAGCCTGAACAGGGGCCCATCACCCCTCCACTTT. Protein product: CASSLNRGPSPLHF.